The rows below give T cell receptor beta chains drawn from one sample of a study of CDR3 diversity in severe acne. From the PCR reads, TCRdb called clonotypes with MiXCR, one entry per CDR3 protein. The table lists more than 85,000 distinct CDR3 sequences, about half of them singletons. Sequencing was performed on blood. The receptors come from a male donor with acne. The conserved cysteine and the conserved F or W are not part of the CDR3 here.

v_call,cdr3_aa
TRBV29-1,SVATGNYGYT
TRBV9,ASSVGGTGFEKLF
TRBV2,ASSYSGTVVYYEQY
TRBV27,ASRRRQGPDTQY
TRBV2,ASSAFVRSSYEQY
TRBV29-1,SVVGGLGEKLF
TRBV2,ASSIRDIDNSPLH
TRBV6-4,ASALLSGANVLT
TRBV20-1,SAPTAGTSGGELF
TRBV19,ASSPYEVGSTEAF
TRBV27,ASRVQGNHNSPLH
TRBV7-6,ASSPGWGGVGYGYT
TRBV4-3,ASSLSDRTYEQY
TRBV4-3,ASSQKADSSYNEQF
TRBV5-6,ASSLVSRTEAF
TRBV15,ATSRAWDDRGDGELF
TRBV7-2,ASSDGDRGRRETQY
TRBV2,ASGLAGEVGEQY
TRBV19,ASSGQRFGQPQH
TRBV12-3/TRBV12-4,ASWFSENTEAF
TRBV7-6,ASSLTGKNTGELF
TRBV7-2,ASSSTSRSYEQY
TRBV20-1,SAREASGRMYEQY
TRBV5-1,ASSSRQGPNYGYT
TRBV6-1,ASSAGTGSTGELF
TRBV10-3,AISDPGQAKYEQY
TRBV7-3,ASSPGPNEQY
TRBV25-1,ASMARGYSGANVLT
TRBV28,ASSPSGRTDTQY
TRBV24-1,ATSDFGGRETQY
TRBV20-1,SAMVPLSGGELF